The entry that follows covers one T cell receptor beta chain sequence. What it binds is unknown. V was cut by 2 bases and J by 10 bases, with 14 bases left in between. This CDR3 spans 13 amino acids. From germline, CDR1 is MNHEY and CDR2 SMNVEV (reference sequence). This entry belongs to a study of lymphopenia after photon versus proton radiotherapy. Regarding the study as a whole: Proton therapy kept repertoires fairly stable, unlike photons, which gained effector/memory cells.

The data were produced by immunoSEQ multiplex PCR, yet TCRdb's version contains in-frame clones alone and is incomplete. The sample includes fewer than 25,000 clones, over 65% of them seen just once. The TCR originated in a man in his forties with gastric cancer. The rearrangement links TRBV27 to TRBJ1-2; D unresolved. The sample in question was peripheral blood, obtained from a patient treated with photon-based radiotherapy. In nucleotides, the CDR3 is TGTGCCAGCAGTTTAGGCAGGCATTCGGTCTACACCTTC. Protein sequence: CASSLGRHSVYTF.